A single sample gave rise to the 11 T cell receptor beta chains below, sequenced in a study of OX40 agonist ivuxolimab in advanced cancers. This table comes from immunoSEQ multiplex PCR, and its TCRdb copy is limited to in-frame clones, with some not included. The sample has 50,000 to 65,000 clones, nearly 95% seen once; the top ten hold roughly 25%. This specimen consisted of CD4+ or CD8+ T cells sorted from blood, obtained in a trial of the OX40 agonist ivuxolimab. The source is an adult with an advanced solid tumor such as melanoma, head and neck, liver or kidney cancer.

This chain joins TRBV6-5 and TRBJ2-1; D is perhaps TRBD2 (6 bases). Trimming took 4 bases from V and 10 from J, leaving 17 bases between them. The germline V gene has CDR1 MNHEY and CDR2 SVGAGI. The CDR3 contains 14 residues. CDR3 coding DNA: TGTGCCAGCAGTTTTGGGACTTCCTTTGGCGAGCAGTTCTTC. It specifies CASSFGTSFGEQFF.

Written as DNA, the CDR3 is TGTGCCAGCAGACCTGGGACCTTCTCTGGAAACACCATATATTTT. It is translated as CASRPGTFSGNTIYF. This chain connects TRBV2 to TRBJ1-3; possibly TRBD1 for D (5 bases). This CDR3 has 15 amino acids. Germline assignment: CDR1 SNHLY and CDR2 FYNNEI. V gave up 6 bases and J gave up 0 bases, with 12 bases separating them. Supplemented by reference TRBV2 and TRBJ1-3, the full variable domain reads EPEVTQTPSHQVTQMGQEVILRCVPISNHLYFYWYRQILGQKVEFLVSFYNNEISEKSEIFDDQFSVERPDGSNFTLKIRSTKLEDSAMYFCASRPGTFSGNTIYFGEGSWLTVV.

CDR3 nucleotide sequence: TGTGCCAGCAGCGGCTACAGGTTTAGGGCGATGGGAGATACGCAGTATTTT. This gives the protein CASSGYRFRAMGDTQYF. V usage is TRBV7-8 and J usage is TRBJ2-3, with D possibly TRBD1 on 5 matching bases. This CDR3 is 17 amino acids long. The germline V gene has CDR1 SGHVS and CDR2 FQNEAQ. The ends were cut back, 5 bases at V and 5 bases at J, with 23 bases in the middle.

The chain joins TRBV27 to TRBJ1-4; TRBD1 aligns across 7 bases. The CDR3 totals 15 residues. V trimming: 5 bases; J trimming: 1 base; junction bases outside the gene matches: 4. The germline gives CDR1 MNHEY, CDR2 SMNVEV (reference sequence). The CDR3 here is CASSTSGGTNEKLFF. CDR3 coding DNA: TGTGCCAGCAGTACCTCAGGGGGAACTAATGAAAAACTGTTTTTT.

The chain has TRBV30 and TRBJ1-4; D perhaps matches TRBD1 (5 bases). From germline, CDR1 is GTSNPN and CDR2 SVGIG (reference sequence). V was trimmed by 3 bases and J by 4 bases, leaving 12 bases between them. CDR3 length: 14 residues. Written as DNA, the CDR3 is TGTGCCTGGAGGCGCCTGGGGGGTAATGAAAAACTGTTTTTT. Amino acid sequence: CAWRRLGGNEKLFF.

V usage is TRBV7-9 and J usage is TRBJ1-1, with 9 bases identical to TRBD1. The junction had 4 bases not matched to a gene; V was cut back by 10 bases and J by 1 base. Germline V lookup: CDR1 SEHNR, CDR2 FQNEAQ (reference sequence). The CDR3 totals 13 residues. CDR3 sequence: CATEGQGNTEAFF. As DNA, the CDR3 is TGTGCCACCGAGGGACAGGGGAACACTGAAGCTTTCTTT. Using reference TRBV7-9 and TRBJ1-1 for the parts outside the CDR3, the full variable domain is DTGVSQNPRHKITKRGQNVTFRCDPISEHNRLYWYRQTLGQGPEFLTYFQNEAQLEKSRLLSDRFSAERPKGSFSTLEIQRTEQGDSAMYLCATEGQGNTEAFFGQGTRLTVV.

The J gene is TRBJ2-7, the V gene TRBV13; the match to TRBD2 covers 16 bases. The germline V gene encodes CDR1 PRHDT and CDR2 FYEKMQ (reference sequence). CDR3 length equals 20 residues. V shed 0 bases and J 4 bases; nucleotides not matched to a gene: 12. CDR3 in amino acids: CASSLGVPGLAGGPMYEQYF. DNA for the CDR3: TGTGCCAGCAGCTTAGGTGTTCCGGGACTAGCGGGAGGGCCAATGTACGAGCAGTACTTC.

The chain combines TRBV29-1 with TRBJ2-7; TRBD2 might be the D (6 bases). The CDR3 totals 15 residues. CDR1 and CDR2 from the germline V gene are SQVTM and ANQGSEA. The V end lost 6 bases, the J end lost 0 bases, and 18 bases lay between the germline ends. CDR3 nucleotides: TGCAGCGTGTGGGACTTTCAGGAATCCTCCTACGAGCAGTACTTC. This translates into CSVWDFQESSYEQYF.

This clone appeared a single time. The V gene is TRBV27, the J gene TRBJ1-5; maybe TRBD1 (6 bases). Deletions cut 4 bases from V and 1 base from J, with 11 bases between. This CDR3 contains 15 residues. The germline V gene has CDR1 MNHEY and CDR2 SMNVEV (reference sequence). The CDR3 region is CASSSGVSSNQPQHF. CDR3 sequence (DNA): TGTGCCAGCAGTTCAGGGGTCTCGAGCAATCAGCCCCAGCATTTT.

Only one count was recorded for this clone. J is TRBJ2-5 and V is TRBV27, with D possibly being TRBD1 (5 bases). Trimming shortened V by 3 bases and J by 5 bases, and 13 bases separated the two germline ends. Per the germline V gene, CDR1 is MNHEY and CDR2 is SMNVEV (reference sequence). The CDR3 has 14 residues. The DNA of the CDR3 is TGTGCCAGCAGTTTTAGCAGGGTTCATGAGACCCAGTACTTC. Protein sequence: CASSFSRVHETQYF.

V and J are TRBV6-5 and TRBJ2-1, with D possibly called TRBD1 or TRBD2 (5 bases each). The CDR3 sequence is 15 residues long. The V gene lost 5 bases and the J gene lost 7 bases, with 18 bases spanning the gap. Germline CDR1 MNHEY, CDR2 SVGAGI. CDR3 in DNA: TGTGCCAGCAGTCTGGGACGGCCAGGTGGGAATGAGCAGTTCTTC. It yields the protein CASSLGRPGGNEQFF.